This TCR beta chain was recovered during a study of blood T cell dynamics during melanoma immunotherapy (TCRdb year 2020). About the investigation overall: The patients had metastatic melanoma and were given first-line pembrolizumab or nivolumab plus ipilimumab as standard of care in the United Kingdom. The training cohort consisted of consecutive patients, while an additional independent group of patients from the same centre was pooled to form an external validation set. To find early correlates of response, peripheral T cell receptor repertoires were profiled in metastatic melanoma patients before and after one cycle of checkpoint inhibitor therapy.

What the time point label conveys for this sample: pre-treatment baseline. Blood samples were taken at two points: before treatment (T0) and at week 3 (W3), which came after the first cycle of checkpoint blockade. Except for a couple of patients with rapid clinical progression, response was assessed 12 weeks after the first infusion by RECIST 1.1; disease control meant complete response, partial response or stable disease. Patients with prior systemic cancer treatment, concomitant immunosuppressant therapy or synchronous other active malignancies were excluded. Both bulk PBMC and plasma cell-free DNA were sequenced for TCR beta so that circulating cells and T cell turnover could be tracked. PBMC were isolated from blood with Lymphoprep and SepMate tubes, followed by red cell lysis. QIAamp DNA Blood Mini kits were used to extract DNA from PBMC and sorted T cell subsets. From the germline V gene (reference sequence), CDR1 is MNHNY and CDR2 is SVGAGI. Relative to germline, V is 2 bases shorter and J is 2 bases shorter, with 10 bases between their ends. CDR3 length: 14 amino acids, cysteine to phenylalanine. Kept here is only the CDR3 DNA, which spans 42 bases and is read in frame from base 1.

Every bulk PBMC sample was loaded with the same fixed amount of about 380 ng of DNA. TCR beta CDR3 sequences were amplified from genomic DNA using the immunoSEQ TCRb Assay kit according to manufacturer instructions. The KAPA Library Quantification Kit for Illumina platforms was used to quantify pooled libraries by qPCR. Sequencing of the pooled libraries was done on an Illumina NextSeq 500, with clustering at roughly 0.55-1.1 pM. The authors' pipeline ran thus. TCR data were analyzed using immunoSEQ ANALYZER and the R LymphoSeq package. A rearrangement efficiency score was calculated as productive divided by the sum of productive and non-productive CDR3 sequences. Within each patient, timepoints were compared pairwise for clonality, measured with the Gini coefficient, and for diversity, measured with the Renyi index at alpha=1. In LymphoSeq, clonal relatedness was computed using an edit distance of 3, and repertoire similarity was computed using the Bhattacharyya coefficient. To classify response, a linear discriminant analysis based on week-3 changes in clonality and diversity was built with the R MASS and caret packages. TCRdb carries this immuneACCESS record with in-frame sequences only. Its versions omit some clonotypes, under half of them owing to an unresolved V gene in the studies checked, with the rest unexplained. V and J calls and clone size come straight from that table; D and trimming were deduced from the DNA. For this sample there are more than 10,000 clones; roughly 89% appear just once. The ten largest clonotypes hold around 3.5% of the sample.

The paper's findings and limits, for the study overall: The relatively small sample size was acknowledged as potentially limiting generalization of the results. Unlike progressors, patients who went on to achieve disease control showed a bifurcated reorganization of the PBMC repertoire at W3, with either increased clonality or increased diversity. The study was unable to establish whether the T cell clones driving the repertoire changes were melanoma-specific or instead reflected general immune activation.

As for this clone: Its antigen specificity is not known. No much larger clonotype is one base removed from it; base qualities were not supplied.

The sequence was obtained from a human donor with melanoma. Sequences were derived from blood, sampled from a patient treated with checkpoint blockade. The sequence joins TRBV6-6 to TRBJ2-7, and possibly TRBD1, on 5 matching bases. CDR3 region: CASSYPRVPYEQYF. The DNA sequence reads TGTGCCAGCAGTTACCCCAGGGTTCCCTACGAGCAGTACTTC.